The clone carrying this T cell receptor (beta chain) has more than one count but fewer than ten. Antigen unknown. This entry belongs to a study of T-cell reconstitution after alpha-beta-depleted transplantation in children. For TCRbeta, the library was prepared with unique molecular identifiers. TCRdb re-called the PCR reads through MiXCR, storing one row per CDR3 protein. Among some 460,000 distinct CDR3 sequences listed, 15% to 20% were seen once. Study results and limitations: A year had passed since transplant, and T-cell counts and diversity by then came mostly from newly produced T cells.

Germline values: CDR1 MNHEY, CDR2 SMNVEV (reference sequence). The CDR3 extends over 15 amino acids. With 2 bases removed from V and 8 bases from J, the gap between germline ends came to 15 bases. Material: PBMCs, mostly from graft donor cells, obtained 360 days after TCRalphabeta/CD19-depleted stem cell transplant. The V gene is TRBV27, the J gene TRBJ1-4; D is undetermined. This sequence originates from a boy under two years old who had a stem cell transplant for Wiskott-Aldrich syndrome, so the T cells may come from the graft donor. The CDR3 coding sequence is TGTGCCAGCAGTTTAAGGGTAACGTCGGCCGAAAAACTGTTTTTT. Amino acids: CASSLRVTSAEKLFF.